This T cell receptor (beta chain) was obtained from a study of regulatory T cells in long-lasting Graves disease. The CDR3 runs 13 residues. Trimming shortened V by 6 bases and J by 5 bases, and 13 bases separated the two germline ends. Germline lookup yields CDR1 MDHEN and CDR2 SYDVKM. This clonotype came up many times. Researchers made TCR beta libraries by using iRepertoire HTBI primers and running Arm-PCR on CDR3 regions. One entry per CDR3 protein, called by TCRdb with MiXCR from the multiplex PCR reads. Altogether about 450,000 distinct CDR3 sequences are present, roughly 17% being singletons, with the ten largest covering around 10%. As to time point: newly diagnosed GD, antithyroid drugs for less than 3 months. RNA from PBMCs was the source of the TCR library. This sample was shared with a second study, whose subject was T cells in Graves' hyperthyroidism and ophthalmopathy.

This receptor was obtained from a woman aged 30 to 39 with Graves disease. This specimen consisted of peripheral blood mononuclear cells (PBMCs), obtained at new diagnosis, from a patient treated with antithyroid drugs. The chain has TRBV28 and TRBJ2-5; D is ambiguous. CDR3 bases: TGTGCCAGCAGATTTTCGGTCGGGGAGACCCAGTACTTC. It specifies CASRFSVGETQYF.